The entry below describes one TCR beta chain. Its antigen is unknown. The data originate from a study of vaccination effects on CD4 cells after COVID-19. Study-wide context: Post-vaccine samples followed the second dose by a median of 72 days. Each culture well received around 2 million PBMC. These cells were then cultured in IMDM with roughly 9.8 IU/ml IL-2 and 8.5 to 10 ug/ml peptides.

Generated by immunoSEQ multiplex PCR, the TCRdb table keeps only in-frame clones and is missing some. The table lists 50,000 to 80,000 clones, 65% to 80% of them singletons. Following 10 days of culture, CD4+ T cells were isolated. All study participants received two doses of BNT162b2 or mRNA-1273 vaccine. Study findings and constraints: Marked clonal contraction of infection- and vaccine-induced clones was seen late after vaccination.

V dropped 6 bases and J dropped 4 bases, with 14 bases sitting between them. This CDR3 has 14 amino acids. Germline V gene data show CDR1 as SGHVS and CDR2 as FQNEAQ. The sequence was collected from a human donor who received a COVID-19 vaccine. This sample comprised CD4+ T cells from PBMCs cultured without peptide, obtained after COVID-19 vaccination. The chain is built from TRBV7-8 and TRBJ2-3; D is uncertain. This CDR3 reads CASRRSGGADTQYF. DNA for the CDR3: TGTGCCAGCAGACGGTCGGGTGGCGCAGATACGCAGTATTTT.